This TCR beta chain is drawn from a study of early T cells in non-severe SARS-CoV-2 infection. Study details: Unpaired chains resulted from sequencing bulk RNA of unsorted whole blood.

Unique molecular identifiers tagged individual cDNA molecules. TCRdb analysed the 5' RACE reads with MiXCR anew, one entry per CDR3 protein. The repertoire holds nearly 80,000 distinct CDR3 sequences, 9.5% to 15% seen once, with about 1% in the top ten. CDR1 is SGHAT, CDR2 FQNNGV, per germline. Trimming removed 3 bases at V and 3 bases at J, with 20 bases between. The CDR3 length is 18 residues. In its sample, this clonotype was seen many times. Its antigen is not identified. Findings and limits, study-wide: The VDJdb matching leaned toward anti-spike CD8 responses and overlooked private and CD4 specificities.

Sequencing was carried out using whole blood. This clonotype was obtained from an adult who was a healthcare worker with PCR-confirmed SARS-CoV-2 infection or an uninfected control (not recorded which). The rearrangement joins TRBV11-2 to TRBJ2-2, with D possibly TRBD1 on 6 matching bases. The chain's CDR3 is CASSFRGGGGDHTGELFF. The CDR3 DNA follows: TGTGCCAGCAGCTTTCGAGGGGGTGGTGGGGACCACACCGGGGAGCTGTTTTTT.